This is a list of T cell receptor beta chains from one sample in a study of T cell responses to AZD1222 COVID-19 vaccine. Sequenced by immunoSEQ multiplex PCR; TCRdb stores in-frame clones only, minus some. The sample lists about 140,000 clones, about 93% seen once, with about 9.1% in the top ten. Sequenced material: peripheral blood, taken on day 0 of AZD1222 vaccination. These receptor sequences come from an adult in good health. Both conserved end residues are part of each CDR3. The D gene is left open where the match is weak. Clone size is stated in some rows and not others, as once, few, many or a class when expanded.

v_gene,j_gene,d_gene,abundance,CDR3nt,CDR3aa
TRBV2,TRBJ1-3,NA,NA,TGTGCCAGCAGTAGGGAATGGGGAAACACCATATATTTT,CASSREWGNTIYF
TRBV12-5,TRBJ2-7,TRBD2,NA,TGTGCTAGTGGTTTGGTAGTGGATCGGCGGGGGGCCGGATACGAGCAGTACTTC,CASGLVVDRRGAGYEQYF
TRBV3-1/TRBV3-2,TRBJ2-1,TRBD2,NA,TGTGCCAGCAGCCAAGCTAGCGGGGGGTACAATGAGCAGTTCTTC,CASSQASGGYNEQFF
TRBV11-2,TRBJ1-2,NA,NA,TGTGCCAGCAGCTCTGGTAGACAGGAGATCTATGGCTACACCTTC,CASSSGRQEIYGYTF
TRBV9,TRBJ2-5,NA,NA,TGTGCCAGCAGCAAAATCAGTGAAACGGAGACCCAGTACTTC,CASSKISETETQYF
TRBV30,TRBJ1-5,NA,once,TGTGCCTGGAGCTCGCGACTTCGAAGTCAGCCCCAGCATTTT,CAWSSRLRSQPQHF
TRBV30,TRBJ2-7,NA,NA,TGTGCCTGGAGTTTACCGCGAAAGAGGCCCCCCTACGAGCAGTACTTC,CAWSLPRKRPPYEQYF
TRBV28,TRBJ2-5,TRBD1,NA,TGTGCCAGCAGACCCGACAGGGGGCTAGTTGGGACCCAGTACTTC,CASRPDRGLVGTQYF
TRBV12-3/TRBV12-4,TRBJ1-2,NA,NA,TGTGCCAGCAGTTACAGGACTAACTATGGCTACACCTTC,CASSYRTNYGYTF
TRBV5-1,TRBJ1-1,TRBD1,NA,TGCGCCAGCAGCCAGACAGGGGCCAGCGAAGCTTTCTTT,CASSQTGASEAFF
TRBV19,TRBJ1-1,NA,NA,TGTGCCAGTAGTATCTCGGCAGGGAACACTGAAGCTTTCTTT,CASSISAGNTEAFF
TRBV19,TRBJ1-2,NA,NA,TGTGCCAGTACCGAAACTCAGGGTTCTAACTATGGCTACACCTTC,CASTETQGSNYGYTF
TRBV5-1,TRBJ2-5,TRBD2,NA,TGCGCCAGCAGCCTGGGACTAGCGGGAACACCTCCGGAGGAGACCCAGTACTTC,CASSLGLAGTPPEETQYF
TRBV29-1,TRBJ1-4,NA,NA,TGCAGCGCCCGCACCCGGGGTCATGTTGGGGCTAATGAAAAACTGTTTTTT,CSARTRGHVGANEKLFF
TRBV7-3,TRBJ1-2,NA,once,TGTGCCAGCAGCTTAATGTGGGAGAACTATGGCTACACCTTC,CASSLMWENYGYTF
TRBV4-1,TRBJ1-3,NA,NA,TGCGCCAGCAGCCAAGTATCCGGGACACAAAACACCATATATTTT,CASSQVSGTQNTIYF
TRBV2,TRBJ1-1,NA,NA,TGTGCCAGCAGTAGGGCGGTGGGCACTGAAGCTTTCTTT,CASSRAVGTEAFF
TRBV7-3,TRBJ2-6,TRBD1,NA,TGTGCCAGCAGCTTAAAAGGGACAGGTGGCTCTGGGGCCAACGTCCTGACTTTC,CASSLKGTGGSGANVLTF
TRBV6-5,TRBJ2-7,TRBD2,NA,TGTGCCAGCAGACCCAGCGGGGGGCTCTCCTACGAGCAGTACTTC,CASRPSGGLSYEQYF
TRBV28,TRBJ1-2,TRBD1,NA,TGTGCCATTACGGACAGGTACCGTGGCTACACCTTC,CAITDRYRGYTF
TRBV12-3/TRBV12-4,TRBJ2-7,NA,NA,TGTGCCAGCAGTTTAGGAGCCCCGATGAAGCAGTACTTC,CASSLGAPMKQYF
TRBV7-9,TRBJ2-5,NA,NA,TGTGCCAGCAGCTTAAAAGAGACCCAGTACTTC,CASSLKETQYF
TRBV6-1,TRBJ2-1,TRBD2,NA,TGTGCCAGCAGTGAAACCCCTTCTAGCGGGGGGGGAAATGAGCAGTTCTTC,CASSETPSSGGGNEQFF
TRBV2,TRBJ2-1,NA,NA,TGTGCCAGCAGTGAAGGGACAGGGACTAACGATGAGCAGTTCTTC,CASSEGTGTNDEQFF
TRBV19,TRBJ2-1,TRBD2,NA,TGTGCCAGTAGTACCGGGACTAGCGGGGGCAATGAGCAGTTCTTC,CASSTGTSGGNEQFF
TRBV2,TRBJ1-1,TRBD1,NA,TGTGCCAGCAGCCCCAGGGGGTACACTGAAGCTTTCTTT,CASSPRGYTEAFF
TRBV28,TRBJ1-3,NA,NA,TGTGCCAGCAGTTTACCCGTAACAGGTCGGAGAAACACCATATATTTT,CASSLPVTGRRNTIYF
TRBV3-1/TRBV3-2,TRBJ1-1,NA,NA,TGTGCCAGCAGCCTCTACAGATTTAAGAACACTGAAGCTTTCTTT,CASSLYRFKNTEAFF
TRBV3-1/TRBV3-2,TRBJ2-5,TRBD2,NA,TGTGCCAGCAGCCACCTTCGGGTTCTAGCGGGGGGGCTTGGCCAAGAGACCCAGTACTTC,CASSHLRVLAGGLGQETQYF
TRBV2,TRBJ2-4,NA,NA,TGTGCCAGCAGTGTTGGGACGGCCAAAAACATTCAGTACTTC,CASSVGTAKNIQYF
TRBV19,TRBJ1-1,NA,NA,TGTGCCAGTAGTAGGGAGGTGTATGGGAAGAAGACTGAAGCTTTCTTT,CASSREVYGKKTEAFF
TRBV11-1,TRBJ2-2,TRBD1,few,TGTGCCAGCACCTACTTGGACAGGGGGGAGCTGTTTTTT,CASTYLDRGELFF
TRBV5-1,TRBJ1-3,NA,once,TGCGCCAGCAGCGCAGAGAGCGGGGGAAACACCATATATTTT,CASSAESGGNTIYF
TRBV7-9,TRBJ2-7,NA,few,TGTGCCAGCAGCTTAGCGTCGTCCGGGGCCCATCTCGAGCAGTACTTC,CASSLASSGAHLEQYF
TRBV6-5,TRBJ2-3,NA,NA,TGTGCCAGCAAAAGGGGCAGAGGTTCAGATACGCAGTATTTT,CASKRGRGSDTQYF
TRBV9,TRBJ1-4,TRBD1,once,TGTGCCAGCAGCGGCCGGAGACAGGGCTATGAAAAACTGTTTTTT,CASSGRRQGYEKLFF
TRBV30,TRBJ2-1,NA,NA,TGTGCCTGGAGTGTTGAGGGCCGCGACAATGAGCAGTTCTTC,CAWSVEGRDNEQFF
TRBV7-2,TRBJ2-1,TRBD2,NA,TGTGCCAGCAGCTTAGGGCGGGGGGGCGAGAATGAGCAGTTCTTC,CASSLGRGGENEQFF
TRBV9,TRBJ1-2,NA,NA,TGTGCCAGCAGCGGGGGACTCAGGGCTTTAAGCTATGGCTACACCTTC,CASSGGLRALSYGYTF
TRBV5-4,TRBJ2-7,NA,NA,TGTGCCAGCAGCCGAGGGGTCAGGGACCCCTACGAGCAGTACTTC,CASSRGVRDPYEQYF
TRBV30,TRBJ1-5,NA,NA,TGTGCCTGGAGTGTAAAGGGCAGCGACAATCAGCCCCAGCATTTT,CAWSVKGSDNQPQHF
TRBV7-2,TRBJ2-2,NA,NA,TGTGCCAGCAGCTCCGCGGGTCCACAGGCTACCACCGGGGAGCTGTTTTTT,CASSSAGPQATTGELFF
TRBV5-5,TRBJ1-6,NA,NA,TGTGCCAGCAGCCCAAAATCCGCCCCGCGTAATTCACCCCTCCACTTT,CASSPKSAPRNSPLHF
TRBV2,TRBJ1-2,TRBD1,NA,TGTGCCAGCAGTCGGACAGGGTCCCCTAACTATGGCTACACCTTC,CASSRTGSPNYGYTF
TRBV7-3,TRBJ2-2,TRBD1,few,TGTGCCAGCAGCTCCCATCGGGACAGGGGAGTCGTAGCCGGGGAGCTGTTTTTT,CASSSHRDRGVVAGELFF
TRBV18,TRBJ2-5,NA,NA,TGTGCCAGCTCACCACCGGAAGAGACCCAGTACTTC,CASSPPEETQYF
TRBV30,TRBJ1-2,NA,once,TGTGCCTGGAGTCCCCGTTCCTATGGCTACACCTTC,CAWSPRSYGYTF